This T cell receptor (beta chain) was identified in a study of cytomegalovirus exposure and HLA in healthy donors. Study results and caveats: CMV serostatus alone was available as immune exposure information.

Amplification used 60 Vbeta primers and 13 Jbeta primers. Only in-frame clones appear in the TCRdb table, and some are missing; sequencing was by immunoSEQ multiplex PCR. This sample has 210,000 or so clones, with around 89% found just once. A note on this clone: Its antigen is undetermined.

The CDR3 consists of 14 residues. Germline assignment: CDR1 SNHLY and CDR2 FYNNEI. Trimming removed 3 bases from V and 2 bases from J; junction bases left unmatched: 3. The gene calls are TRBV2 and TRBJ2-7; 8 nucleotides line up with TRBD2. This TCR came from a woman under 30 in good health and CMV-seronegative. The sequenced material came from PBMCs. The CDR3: CASSDPGGAYEQYF. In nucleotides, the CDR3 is TGTGCCAGCAGTGATCCGGGGGGGGCCTACGAGCAGTACTTC.